One T cell receptor (beta chain) is described in this entry. Its antigen has not been determined. Qualities for individual bases were not recorded, and no much larger clone is one base off. CDR1 and CDR2, looked up from the germline V gene, are SGHRS and YFSETQ. Counted from cysteine to phenylalanine, this CDR3 has 13 amino acids. Kept here is only the CDR3 DNA, which spans 39 bases and is read in frame from base 1. V sheds 4 bases and J sheds 5 bases, leaving 13 bases between their ends. Using the deep immunoSEQ assay, TCR CDR3 regions were amplified from genomic DNA by multiplex PCR. Extracted genomic DNA from each cell subset was distributed evenly across all wells of several immunoSEQ 96-well plates, and each plate was treated as a replicate. For sorted subsets, each replicate PCR was loaded with about 0.2 ug genomic DNA, equivalent to 25,000 to 30,000 T cell genomes. The purified libraries were quantified using a Qubit 3.0 fluorometer, sized with a Bioanalyzer 2100, and then quantified again using the KAPA Library Quantification kit. Every immunoSEQ 96-well plate was sequenced on a dedicated single-read 150-cycle Illumina NextSeq 550 flow cell. The study's processing was this. The immunoSEQ output contained only junctional sequences without quality scores, so filtering could not match that applied to full-length reads. To assign V/J genes and CDR3, sequences were annotated against IMGT germline references using PyIR, a Python wrapper for IgBLAST v1.9. Reads were removed for weak V/J assignments (E-value above 1e-6), missing CDR3, stop codons, out-of-frame junctions, or ambiguous translated residues. V3J clonotypes were defined as sequences sharing an identical inferred V gene, J gene, and CDR3 amino acid sequence. To compute the percentage overlap between repertoires, the number of shared unique clonotypes was divided by the size of the smaller repertoire. RTK rarefaction, the Chao1 estimator, and Recon v2.1 estimates of unobserved clonotypes were used to assess repertoire richness. For all TCRbeta clonotypes obtained by the gDNA method from several donors, generation probabilities were computed with OLGA. This is the immuneACCESS table as TCRdb keeps it, with only in-frame sequences that have V and J called. A part of the clones is gone; compared with another copy, unresolved V genes explain less than half, and the rest is unexplained. The D gene and trimming were derived from the DNA, and the V and J assignments and clone size from that table. A total of approximately 500,000 clones appear in this sample, less than 96% of them only once. The ten top clones hold 0.05% to 0.07% of the sample.

The donors were healthy, HIV-negative adults who had no recently reported acute infections or vaccinations. Every donor was a Caucasian adult residing in Nashville, Tennessee, USA. Magnetic negative selection was used to enrich CD4+ T cells, after which naive cells were positively selected on CD45RA and the negative fraction became the memory subset. Blood was obtained by leukapheresis, after which PBMCs were separated by Ficoll-Histopaque density gradient centrifugation and cryopreserved in liquid nitrogen vapor phase. Analytical flow cytometry was used to check the purity and quantity of each magnetically sorted T cell population. Genomic DNA was isolated from each sorted fraction and quantified by UV absorbance on a Nanodrop 2000c. This sample stems from a study of shared clonotypes between healthy human individuals (TCRdb year 2020). Regarding the study in general: The cohort included a few men and two women between 18 and 49 years of age. For each donor, CD4 naive and CD4 memory were each run on three plates, CD8 naive on two plates, and CD8 memory on one plate. Per donor, leukapheresis produced somewhere between about 0.85 and 9.5 billion PBMCs. To estimate repertoire size and how much clonotypes are shared between individuals, the study performed deep sequencing of blood TCR repertoires from five healthy adults. Different laboratories and diverse techniques were used to prepare libraries and sequence TCR repertoires, to increase sequencing depth and limit assay-specific biases.

On the study overall, not on this receptor specifically: Even with the large sequencing depth, rarefaction of the sorted-subset datasets indicated that sequencing was incomplete. Naive subsets generally had larger estimated clonotype richness than memory subsets. Approximately 5% of naive CD4, 3.5% of naive CD8, 2.3% of memory CD4, and over 0.35% of memory CD8 clonotypes were shared across several donors. Compared with non-shared clonotypes, clonotypes shared by all four sorted-subset donors had higher generation probabilities. Sampling was limited to blood, and TCR repertoires in tissue likely differ from TCR repertoires in blood. The genetic and exposure-history diversity represented was limited by the small number of donors. Pairwise subsampling indicated that sequencing depth was expected to affect the degree of clonotype sharing among donors.

In this chain, TRBV5-1 is recombined with TRBJ2-7, with the D segment identity uncertain. What was sequenced was naive CD4+ T cells sorted from blood. This sample's cell subset or site label indicates: CD45RA+ positively selected. The source of this sequence is a woman aged 30 to 39 in good health. The base sequence is TGCGCCAGCAGCCCCGTTATTCTAGACGAGCAGTACTTC. Its product reads: CASSPVILDEQYF.